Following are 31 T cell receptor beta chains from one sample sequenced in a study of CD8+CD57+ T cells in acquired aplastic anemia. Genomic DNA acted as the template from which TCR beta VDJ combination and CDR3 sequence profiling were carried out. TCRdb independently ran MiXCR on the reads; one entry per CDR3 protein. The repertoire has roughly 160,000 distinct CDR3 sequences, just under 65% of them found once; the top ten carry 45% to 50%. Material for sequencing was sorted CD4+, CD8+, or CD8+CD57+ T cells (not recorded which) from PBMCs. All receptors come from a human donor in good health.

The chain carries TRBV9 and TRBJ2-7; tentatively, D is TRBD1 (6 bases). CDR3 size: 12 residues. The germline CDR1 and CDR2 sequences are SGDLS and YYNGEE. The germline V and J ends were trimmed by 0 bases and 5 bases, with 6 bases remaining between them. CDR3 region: CASSVGQDEQYF. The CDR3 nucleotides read TGTGCCAGCAGCGTAGGACAGGACGAGCAGTACTTC.

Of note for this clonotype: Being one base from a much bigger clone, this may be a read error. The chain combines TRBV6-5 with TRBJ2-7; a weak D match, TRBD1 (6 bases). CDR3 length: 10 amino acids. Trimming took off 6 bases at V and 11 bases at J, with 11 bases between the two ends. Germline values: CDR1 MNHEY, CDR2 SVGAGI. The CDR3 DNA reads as TGTGCCAGCAGGAAGGACAGTGAGTACTTC. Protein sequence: CASRKDSEYF.

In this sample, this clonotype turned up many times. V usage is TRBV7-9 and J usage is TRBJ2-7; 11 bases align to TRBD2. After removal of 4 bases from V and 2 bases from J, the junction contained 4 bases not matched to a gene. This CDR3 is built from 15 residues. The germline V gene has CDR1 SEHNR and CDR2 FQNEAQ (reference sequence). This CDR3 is CASSSGTSGTYEQYF. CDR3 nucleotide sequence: TGTGCCAGCAGCTCCGGGACTAGCGGCACCTACGAGCAGTACTTC.

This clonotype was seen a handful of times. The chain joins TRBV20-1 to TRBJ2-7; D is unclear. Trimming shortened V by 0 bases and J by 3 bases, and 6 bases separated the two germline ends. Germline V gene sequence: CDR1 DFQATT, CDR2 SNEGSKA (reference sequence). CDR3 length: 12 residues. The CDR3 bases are TGCAGTGCTAGAGATCCACTCTACGAGCAGTACTTC. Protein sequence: CSARDPLYEQYF.

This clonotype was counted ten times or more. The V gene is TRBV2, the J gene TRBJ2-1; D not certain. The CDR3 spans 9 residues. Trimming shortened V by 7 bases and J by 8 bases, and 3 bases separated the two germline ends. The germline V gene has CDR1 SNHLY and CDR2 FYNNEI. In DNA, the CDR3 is TGTGCCAGCATCCATGAGCAGTTCTTC. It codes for CASIHEQFF.

CDR3 protein: CASSPVGGPPSSYNSPLHF. The CDR3 DNA reads TGTGCCAGCAGTCCAGTTGGGGGGCCTCCGAGCTCCTATAATTCACCCCTCCACTTT. The rearrangement joins TRBV9 to TRBJ1-6; possible D gene TRBD1, 6 bases. Trimming removed 5 bases at V and 0 bases at J, with 21 bases between. The CDR3 sequence is 19 residues long. Per the germline V gene, CDR1 is SGDLS and CDR2 is YYNGEE.

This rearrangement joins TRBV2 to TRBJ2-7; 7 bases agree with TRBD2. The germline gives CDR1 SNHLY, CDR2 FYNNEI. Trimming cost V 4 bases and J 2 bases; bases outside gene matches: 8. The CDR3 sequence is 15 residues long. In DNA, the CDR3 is TGTGCCAGCAGTGTGGCGGCTAGCGGTCCCTACGAGCAGTACTTC. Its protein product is CASSVAASGPYEQYF. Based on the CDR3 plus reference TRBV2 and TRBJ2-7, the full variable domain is EPEVTQTPSHQVTQMGQEVILRCVPISNHLYFYWYRQILGQKVEFLVSFYNNEISEKSEIFDDQFSVERPDGSNFTLKIRSTKLEDSAMYFCASSVAASGPYEQYFGPGTRLTVT.

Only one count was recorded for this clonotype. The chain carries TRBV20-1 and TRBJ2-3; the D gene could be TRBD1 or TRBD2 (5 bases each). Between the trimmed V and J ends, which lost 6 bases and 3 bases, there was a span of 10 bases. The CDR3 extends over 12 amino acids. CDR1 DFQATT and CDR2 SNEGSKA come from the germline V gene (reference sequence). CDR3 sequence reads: CSAPGRTDTQYF. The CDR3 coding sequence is TGCAGTGCCCCGGGACGTACAGATACGCAGTATTTT.

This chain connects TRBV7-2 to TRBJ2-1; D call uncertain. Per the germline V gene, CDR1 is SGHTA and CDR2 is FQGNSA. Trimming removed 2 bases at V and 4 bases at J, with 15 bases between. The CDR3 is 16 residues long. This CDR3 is CASSLPTLNIYNEQFF. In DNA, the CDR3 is TGTGCCAGCAGCTTACCCACCCTTAACATTTACAATGAGCAGTTCTTC.

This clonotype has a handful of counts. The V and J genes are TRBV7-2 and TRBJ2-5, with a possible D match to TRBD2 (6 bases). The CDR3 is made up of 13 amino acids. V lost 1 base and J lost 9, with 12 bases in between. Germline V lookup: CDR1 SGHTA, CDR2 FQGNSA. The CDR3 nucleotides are TGTGCCAGCAGCTTAGGGGAGGATGCGCCCCAGTACTTC. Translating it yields CASSLGEDAPQYF.

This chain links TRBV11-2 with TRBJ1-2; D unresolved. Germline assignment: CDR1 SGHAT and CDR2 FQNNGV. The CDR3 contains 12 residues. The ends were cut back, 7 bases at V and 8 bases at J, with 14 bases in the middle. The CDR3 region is CASTYGWGGYTF. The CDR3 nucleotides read TGTGCCAGCACTTATGGCTGGGGAGGCTACACCTTC.

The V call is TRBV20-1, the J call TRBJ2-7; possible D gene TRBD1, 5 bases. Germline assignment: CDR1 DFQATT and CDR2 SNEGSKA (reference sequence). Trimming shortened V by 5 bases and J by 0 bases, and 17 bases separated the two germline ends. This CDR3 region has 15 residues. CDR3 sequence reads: CSASKTRQSSYEQYF. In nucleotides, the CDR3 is TGCAGTGCTTCAAAGACCCGACAGAGCTCCTACGAGCAGTACTTC.

The CDR3 nucleotides read TGTGCCTGGAACGGGTACAATGAGCAGTTCTTC. Its translation: CAWNGYNEQFF. The gene calls are TRBV30 and TRBJ2-1; D unclear. V lost 4 bases, J lost 4 bases, and 5 bases lay in between. Germline V lookup: CDR1 GTSNPN, CDR2 SVGIG (reference sequence). The CDR3 has 11 amino acids.

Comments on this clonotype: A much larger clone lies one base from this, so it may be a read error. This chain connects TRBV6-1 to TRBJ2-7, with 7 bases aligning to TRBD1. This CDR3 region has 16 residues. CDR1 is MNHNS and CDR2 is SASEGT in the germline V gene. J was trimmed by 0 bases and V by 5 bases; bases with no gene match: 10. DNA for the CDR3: TGTGCCAGCAGTTACCCGTCCGGGACAGTCTCCTACGAGCAGTACTTC. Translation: CASSYPSGTVSYEQYF.

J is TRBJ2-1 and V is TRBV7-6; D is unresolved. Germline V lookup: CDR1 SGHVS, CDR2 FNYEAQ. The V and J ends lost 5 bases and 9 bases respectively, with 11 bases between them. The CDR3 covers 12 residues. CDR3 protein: CASSPVLGEQFF. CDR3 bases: TGTGCCAGCAGCCCTGTGTTGGGTGAGCAGTTCTTC. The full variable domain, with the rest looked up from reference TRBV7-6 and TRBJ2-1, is GAGVSQSPRYKVTKRGQDVALRCDPISGHVSLYWYRQALGQGPEFLTYFNYEAQQDKSGLPNDRFSAERPEGSISTLTIQRTEQRDSAMYRCASSPVLGEQFFGPGTRLTVL.

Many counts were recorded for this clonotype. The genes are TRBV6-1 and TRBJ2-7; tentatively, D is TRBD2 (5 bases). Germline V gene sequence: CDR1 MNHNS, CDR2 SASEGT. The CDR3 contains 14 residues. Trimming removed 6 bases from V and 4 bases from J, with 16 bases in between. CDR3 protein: CASSFTEGGYEQYF. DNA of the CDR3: TGTGCCAGCAGCTTTACAGAAGGCGGGTACGAGCAGTACTTC.

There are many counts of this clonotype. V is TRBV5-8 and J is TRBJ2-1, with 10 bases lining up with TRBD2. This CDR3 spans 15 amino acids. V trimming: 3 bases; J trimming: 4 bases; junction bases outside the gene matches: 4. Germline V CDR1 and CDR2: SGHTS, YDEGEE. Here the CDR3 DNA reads TGTGCCAGCAGCTCCCCTAGCGGGGGTTACAATGAGCAGTTCTTC. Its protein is CASSSPSGGYNEQFF.

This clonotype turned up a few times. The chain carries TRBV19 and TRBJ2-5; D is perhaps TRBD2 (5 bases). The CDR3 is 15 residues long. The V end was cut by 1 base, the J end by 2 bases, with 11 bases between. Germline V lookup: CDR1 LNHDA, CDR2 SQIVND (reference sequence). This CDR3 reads CASSIVGGGQETQYF. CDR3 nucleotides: TGTGCCAGTAGTATAGTTGGAGGCGGACAAGAGACCCAGTACTTC.

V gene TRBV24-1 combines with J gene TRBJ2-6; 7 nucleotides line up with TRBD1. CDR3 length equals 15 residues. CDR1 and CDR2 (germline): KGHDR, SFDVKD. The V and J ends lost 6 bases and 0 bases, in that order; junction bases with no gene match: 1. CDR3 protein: CATSTGVSGANVLTF. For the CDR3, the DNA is TGTGCCACCAGTACAGGGGTCTCTGGGGCCAACGTCCTGACTTTC.

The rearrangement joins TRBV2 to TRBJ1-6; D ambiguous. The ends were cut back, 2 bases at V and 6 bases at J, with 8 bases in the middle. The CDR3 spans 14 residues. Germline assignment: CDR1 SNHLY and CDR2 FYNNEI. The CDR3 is CASSETPFNSPLHF. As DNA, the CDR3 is TGTGCCAGCAGTGAAACCCCCTTTAATTCACCCCTCCACTTT.

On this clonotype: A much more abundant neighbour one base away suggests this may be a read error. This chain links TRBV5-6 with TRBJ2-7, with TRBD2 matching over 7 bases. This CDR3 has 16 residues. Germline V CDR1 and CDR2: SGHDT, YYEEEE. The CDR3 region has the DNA TGCGCCAGCGGCAGAGGACCGGGACTACCCCAGGACGAGCAGTACTTC. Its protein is CASGRGPGLPQDEQYF.

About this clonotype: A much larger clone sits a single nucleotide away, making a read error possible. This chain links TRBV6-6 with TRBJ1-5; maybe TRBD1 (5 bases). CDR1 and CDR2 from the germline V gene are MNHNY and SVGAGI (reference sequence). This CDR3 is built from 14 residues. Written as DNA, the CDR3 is TGTGCCAGCAGCGACTTAGGAGGGGATCAGCCCCAGCCTTTT. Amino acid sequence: CASSDLGGDQPQPF.

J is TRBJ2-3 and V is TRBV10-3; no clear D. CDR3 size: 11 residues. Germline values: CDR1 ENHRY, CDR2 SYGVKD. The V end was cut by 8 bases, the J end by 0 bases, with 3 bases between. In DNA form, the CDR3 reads TGTGCCATCCGGAGCACAGATACGCAGTATTTT. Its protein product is CAIRSTDTQYF.

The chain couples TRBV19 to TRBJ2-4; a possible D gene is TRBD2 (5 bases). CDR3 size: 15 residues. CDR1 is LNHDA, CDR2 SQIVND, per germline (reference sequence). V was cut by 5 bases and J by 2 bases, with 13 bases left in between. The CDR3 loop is CASSSLPGTKNIQYF. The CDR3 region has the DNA TGTGCCAGTAGTTCGCTTCCCGGGACCAAAAACATTCAGTACTTC.

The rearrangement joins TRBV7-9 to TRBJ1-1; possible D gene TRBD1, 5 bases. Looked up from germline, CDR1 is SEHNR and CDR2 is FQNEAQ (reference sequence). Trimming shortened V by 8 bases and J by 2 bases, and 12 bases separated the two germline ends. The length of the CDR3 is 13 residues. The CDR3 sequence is CASRDRLNTEAFF. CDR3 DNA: TGTGCCAGCCGAGACAGACTAAACACTGAAGCTTTCTTT.

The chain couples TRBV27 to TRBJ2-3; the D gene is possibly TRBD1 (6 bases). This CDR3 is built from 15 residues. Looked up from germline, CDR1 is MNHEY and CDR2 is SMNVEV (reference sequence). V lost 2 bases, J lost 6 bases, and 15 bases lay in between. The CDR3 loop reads CASSLLTGSVDTQYF. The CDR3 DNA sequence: TGTGCCAGCAGTTTACTTACAGGGTCAGTTGATACGCAGTATTTT.

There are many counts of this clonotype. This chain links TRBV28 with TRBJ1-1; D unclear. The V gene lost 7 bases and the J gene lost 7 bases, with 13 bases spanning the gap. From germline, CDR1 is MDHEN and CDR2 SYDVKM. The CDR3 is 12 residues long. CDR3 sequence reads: CASMRNLGEAFF. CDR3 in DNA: TGTGCCAGCATGCGAAACCTGGGTGAAGCTTTCTTT.

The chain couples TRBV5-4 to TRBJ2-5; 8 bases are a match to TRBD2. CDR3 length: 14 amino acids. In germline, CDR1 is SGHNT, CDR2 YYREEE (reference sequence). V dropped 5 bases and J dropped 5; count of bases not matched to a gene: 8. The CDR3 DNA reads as TGTGCCAGCAGTCTCGGGATAGCGGGGGAGACCCAGTACTTC. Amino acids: CASSLGIAGETQYF. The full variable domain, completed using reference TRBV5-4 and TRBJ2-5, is ETGVTQSPTHLIKTRGQQVTLRCSSQSGHNTVSWYQQALGQGPQFIFQYYREEENGRGNFPPRFSGLQFPNYSSELNVNALELDDSALYLCASSLGIAGETQYFGPGTRLLVL.

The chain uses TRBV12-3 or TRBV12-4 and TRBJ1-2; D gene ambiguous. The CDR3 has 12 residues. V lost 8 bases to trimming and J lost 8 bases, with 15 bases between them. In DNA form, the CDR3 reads TGTGCCAGCTTCCGGGGAGGTTGGGGCTACACCTTC. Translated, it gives CASFRGGWGYTF.

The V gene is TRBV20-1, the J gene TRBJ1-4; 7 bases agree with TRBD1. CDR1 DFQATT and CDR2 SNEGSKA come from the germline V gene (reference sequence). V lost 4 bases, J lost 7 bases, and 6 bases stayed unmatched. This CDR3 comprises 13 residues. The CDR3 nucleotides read TGCAGTGCTACAAGGGGGCGGCGTGAAAAACTGTTTTTT. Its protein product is CSATRGRREKLFF.

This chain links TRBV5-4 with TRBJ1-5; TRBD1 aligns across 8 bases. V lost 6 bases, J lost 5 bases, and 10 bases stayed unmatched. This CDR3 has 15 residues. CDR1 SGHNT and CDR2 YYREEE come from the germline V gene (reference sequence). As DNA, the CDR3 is TGTGCCAGCATTCGGACCCGGACAGGGCATCAGCCCCAGCATTTT. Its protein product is CASIRTRTGHQPQHF. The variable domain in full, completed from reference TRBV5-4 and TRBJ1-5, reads ETGVTQSPTHLIKTRGQQVTLRCSSQSGHNTVSWYQQALGQGPQFIFQYYREEENGRGNFPPRFSGLQFPNYSSELNVNALELDDSALYLCASIRTRTGHQPQHFGDGTRLSIL.